This T cell receptor beta chain was observed in a study of T cells in Graves' hyperthyroidism and ophthalmopathy. Across the study: It was at initial diagnosis, before any treatment, that peripheral blood was collected.

This clonotype was seen at least ten times. Its antigen is not identified. Study results and caveats: A model built on 13 V-J features separated ophthalmopathy from stable hyperthyroidism.

TCR beta CDR3 regions were amplified from RNA. The HTBI set primed first-round TCR CDR3 RT-PCR. TCRdb reprocessed the multiplex PCR reads via MiXCR and lists one record per CDR3 protein. The sample has fewer than 650,000 distinct CDR3 sequences, approximately 15% seen once; the top ten hold approximately 4.3%. The CDR3 has 16 residues. V was clipped by 0 bases and J by 0 bases; unmatched bases: 0. Germline assignment: CDR1 MNHEY and CDR2 SVGEGT. Input material: blood. This TCR came from a woman in her 40s with Graves' ophthalmopathy. The chain employs TRBV6-2 or TRBV6-3 and TRBJ2-7; 12 bases agree with TRBD2. CDR3 region: CASSYSTSGSSYEQYF. CDR3 nucleotide sequence: TGTGCCAGCAGTTACTCGACTAGCGGGAGCTCCTACGAGCAGTACTTC.